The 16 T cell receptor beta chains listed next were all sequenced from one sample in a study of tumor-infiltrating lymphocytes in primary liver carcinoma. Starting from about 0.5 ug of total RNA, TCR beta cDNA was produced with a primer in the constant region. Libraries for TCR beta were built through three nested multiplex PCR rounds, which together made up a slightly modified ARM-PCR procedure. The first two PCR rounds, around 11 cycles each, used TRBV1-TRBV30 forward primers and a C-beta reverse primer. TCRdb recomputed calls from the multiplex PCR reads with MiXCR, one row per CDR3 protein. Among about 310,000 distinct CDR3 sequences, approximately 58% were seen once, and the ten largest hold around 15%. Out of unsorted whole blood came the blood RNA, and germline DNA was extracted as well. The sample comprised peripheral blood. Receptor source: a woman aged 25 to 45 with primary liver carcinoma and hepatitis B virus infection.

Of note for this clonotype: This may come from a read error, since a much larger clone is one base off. The CDR3, as DNA: TGTGCCAGCAGTCACAACACCAACTATGGCTACACCTTC. Its translation is CASSHNTNYGYTF. J is TRBJ1-2 and V is TRBV6-2 or TRBV6-3, with D unclear. The CDR3 loop spans 13 amino acids. V lost 5 bases, J lost 2 bases, and 9 bases lay in between. Germline V gene lookup returns CDR1 MNHEY and CDR2 SVGEGT.

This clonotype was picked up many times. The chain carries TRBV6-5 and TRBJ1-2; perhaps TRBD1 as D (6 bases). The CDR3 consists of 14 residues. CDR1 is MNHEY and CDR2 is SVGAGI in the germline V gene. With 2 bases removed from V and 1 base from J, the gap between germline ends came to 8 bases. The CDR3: CASSYRGDNYGYTF. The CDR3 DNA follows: TGTGCCAGCAGTTACAGGGGGGATAACTATGGCTACACCTTC.

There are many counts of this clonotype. CDR3 nucleotides: TGTGCCAGCAGTTATGGACACACGAGAAACATTCAGTACTTC. Amino acid sequence: CASSYGHTRNIQYF. V gene TRBV6-5 combines with J gene TRBJ2-4; tentatively, D is TRBD1 (5 bases). The CDR3 consists of 14 residues. Germline V lookup: CDR1 MNHEY, CDR2 SVGAGI. V was trimmed by 3 bases and J by 6 bases, leaving 12 bases between them.

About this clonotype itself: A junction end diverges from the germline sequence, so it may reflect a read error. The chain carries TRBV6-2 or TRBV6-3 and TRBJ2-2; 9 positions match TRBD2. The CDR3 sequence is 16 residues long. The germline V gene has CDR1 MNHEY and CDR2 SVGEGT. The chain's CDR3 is CVSPHERSGRIGELFF. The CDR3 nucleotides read TGTGTCAGCCCTCATGAAAGGAGCGGGAGGATCGGGGAGCTGTTTTTT.

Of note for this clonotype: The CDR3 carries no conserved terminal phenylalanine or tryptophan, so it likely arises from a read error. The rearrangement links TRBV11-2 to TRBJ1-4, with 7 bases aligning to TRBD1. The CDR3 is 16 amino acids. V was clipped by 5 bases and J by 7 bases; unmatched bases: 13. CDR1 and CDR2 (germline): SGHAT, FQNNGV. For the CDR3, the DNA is TGTGCCAGCAGCATAGGGCCAGGGGGGAGTTTTGAAAAACTGTTTCTT. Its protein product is CASSIGPGGSFEKLFL.

The CDR3 is CASSQGTVGDRPQHF. In nucleotides, the CDR3 is TGCGCCAGCAGCCAGGGGACAGTCGGAGATCGGCCCCAGCATTTT. V usage is TRBV4-1 and J usage is TRBJ1-5, with TRBD1 identical over 7 bases. V lost 3 bases to trimming and J lost 9 bases; unmatched junction nucleotides: 11. The germline V gene encodes CDR1 MGHRA and CDR2 YSYEKL. The CDR3 runs to 15 residues.

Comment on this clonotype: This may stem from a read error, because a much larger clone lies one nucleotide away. CDR3 nucleotides: TGTGCCAGCAGTAGACGGGACGCAGGATGGAACGAGCAGTACTTC. This gives the protein CASSRRDAGWNEQYF. The V gene is TRBV6-6, the J gene TRBJ2-7; either TRBD1 or TRBD2 may fit D (5 bases each). The V end lost 5 bases, the J end lost 5 bases, and 19 bases lay between the germline ends. This CDR3 is built from 15 residues. Per the germline V gene, CDR1 is MNHNY and CDR2 is SVGAGI (reference sequence).

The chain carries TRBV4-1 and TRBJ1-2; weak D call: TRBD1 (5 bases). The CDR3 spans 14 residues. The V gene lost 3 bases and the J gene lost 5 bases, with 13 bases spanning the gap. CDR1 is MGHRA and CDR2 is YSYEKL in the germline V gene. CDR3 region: CASSQATGGYGYTF. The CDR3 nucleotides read TGCGCCAGCAGCCAGGCCACAGGTGGTTATGGCTACACCTTC.

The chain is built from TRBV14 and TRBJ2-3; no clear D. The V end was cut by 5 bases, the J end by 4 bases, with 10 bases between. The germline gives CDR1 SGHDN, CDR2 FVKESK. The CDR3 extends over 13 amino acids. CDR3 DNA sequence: TGTGCCAGCAGCAACAGCGTGGCAGATACGCAGTATTTT. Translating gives CASSNSVADTQYF.

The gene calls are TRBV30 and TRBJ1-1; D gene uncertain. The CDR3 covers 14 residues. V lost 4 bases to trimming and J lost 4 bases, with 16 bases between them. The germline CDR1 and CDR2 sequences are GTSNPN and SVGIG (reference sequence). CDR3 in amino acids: CAWIKIARSTEAFF. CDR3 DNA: TGTGCCTGGATAAAAATCGCTCGGTCCACTGAAGCTTTCTTT. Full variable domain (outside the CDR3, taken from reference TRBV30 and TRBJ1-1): SQTIHQWPATLVQPVGSPLSLECTVEGTSNPNLYWYRQAAGRGLQLLFYSVGIGQISSEVPQNLSASRPQDRQFILSSKKLLLSDSGFYLCAWIKIARSTEAFFGQGTRLTVV.

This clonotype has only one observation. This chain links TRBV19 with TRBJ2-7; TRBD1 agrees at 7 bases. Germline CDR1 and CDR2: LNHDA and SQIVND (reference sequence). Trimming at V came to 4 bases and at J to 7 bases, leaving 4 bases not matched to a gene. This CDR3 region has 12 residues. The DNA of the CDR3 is TGTGCCAGTAGTACAAAGGGACAGGAGCAGTACTTC. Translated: CASSTKGQEQYF.

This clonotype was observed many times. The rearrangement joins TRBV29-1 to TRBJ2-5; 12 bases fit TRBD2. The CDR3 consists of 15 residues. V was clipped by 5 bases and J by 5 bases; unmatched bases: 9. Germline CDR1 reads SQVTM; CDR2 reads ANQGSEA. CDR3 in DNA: TGCAGCGTTCCTAGCGGGGGGGGGAAAGGGGAGACCCAGTACTTC. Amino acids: CSVPSGGGKGETQYF.

The CDR3 sequence: CASFGIRESTEAFF. As DNA, the CDR3 is TGTGCCAGCTTCGGCATCCGTGAGAGCACTGAAGCTTTCTTT. This rearrangement joins TRBV6-2 or TRBV6-3 to TRBJ1-1; D not resolved. Germline CDR1 reads MNHEY; CDR2 reads SVGEGT. The V end was cut by 8 bases, the J end by 4 bases, with 17 bases between. The CDR3 loop spans 14 amino acids.

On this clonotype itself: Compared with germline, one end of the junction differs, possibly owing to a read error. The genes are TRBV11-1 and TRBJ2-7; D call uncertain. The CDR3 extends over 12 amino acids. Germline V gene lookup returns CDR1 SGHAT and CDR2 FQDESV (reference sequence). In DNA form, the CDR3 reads TGTGCCAGCAGCTTCATAGGTTACGAGCAAAACTTC. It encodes CASSFIGYEQNF.

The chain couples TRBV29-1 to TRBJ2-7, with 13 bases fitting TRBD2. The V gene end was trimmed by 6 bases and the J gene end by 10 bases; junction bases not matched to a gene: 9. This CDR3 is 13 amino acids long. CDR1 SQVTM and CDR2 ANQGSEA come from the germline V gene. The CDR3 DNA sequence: TGCAGCGTCGGACTAGCGGGAGAACGCAAACAGTACTTC. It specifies CSVGLAGERKQYF.

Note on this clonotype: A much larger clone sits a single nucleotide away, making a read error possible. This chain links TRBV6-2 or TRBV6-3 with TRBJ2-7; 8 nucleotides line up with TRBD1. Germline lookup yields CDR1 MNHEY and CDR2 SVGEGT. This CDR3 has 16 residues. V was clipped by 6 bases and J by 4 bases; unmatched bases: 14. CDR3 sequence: CASSTTPVTGDYEQYF. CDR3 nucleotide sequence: TGTGCCAGCAGCACCACCCCCGTGACAGGGGATTACGAGCAGTACTTC.